This entry lists 8 T cell receptor beta chains sequenced from one sample in a study of cytomegalovirus exposure and HLA in healthy donors. Vbeta (60) and Jbeta (13) primers were used in the PCR. The data were produced by immunoSEQ multiplex PCR, yet TCRdb's version contains in-frame clones alone and is incomplete. The sample includes just over 150,000 clones, roughly three quarters of them seen just once. The sample was PBMCs. The source is a man aged 35 to 55 in good health and CMV-seropositive.

The CDR3 DNA reads TGTGCCAGCAGCATAGGCCAGGGACAGGGTTACCACGAGCAGTACTTC. Its translation: CASSIGQGQGYHEQYF. The chain combines TRBV21-1 with TRBJ2-7; TRBD1 is the table's D call, not checked against the DNA. TRBV21-1 is a pseudogene locus. The CDR3 has 16 residues.

This clone was counted a few times. The rearrangement links TRBV4-1 to TRBJ2-3; TRBD2 matches at 16 bases. Germline V CDR1 and CDR2: MGHRA, YSYEKL. Unmatched junction bases numbered 1, after V lost 0 bases and J lost 4 bases. The CDR3 runs to 17 residues. The CDR3 DNA reads as TGCGCCAGCAGCCAAGACGGGACTAGCGGGGGGGCAGATACGCAGTATTTT. Encoded protein: CASSQDGTSGGADTQYF.

V and J are TRBV5-1 and TRBJ1-1; 8 nucleotides align to TRBD1. Per germline, CDR1 SGHRS and CDR2 YFSETQ. Trimming cost V 4 bases and J 5 bases; bases outside gene matches: 7. The CDR3 has 14 amino acids. Here the CDR3 DNA reads TGCGCCAGCAGCACCGGACAGGGACATACTGAAGCTTTCTTT. It codes for CASSTGQGHTEAFF.

About this clone: A junction end diverges from the germline sequence, so it may reflect a read error. This chain connects TRBV7-9 to TRBJ2-2, with 7 positions matching TRBD1. Per the germline V gene, CDR1 is SEHNR and CDR2 is FQNEAQ (reference sequence). This CDR3 is built from 16 residues. CDR3: CSSSSYRGRITGELFF. The CDR3 nucleotides are TGTTCCAGCTCCTCCTACAGGGGAAGGATCACCGGGGAGCTGTTTTTT.

This chain links TRBV27 with TRBJ1-1; no clear D. V was cut by 3 bases and J by 11 bases, with 13 bases left in between. The CDR3 sequence is 12 residues long. Germline V gives CDR1 MNHEY, CDR2 SMNVEV (reference sequence). DNA for the CDR3: TGTGCCAGCAGTTTCCAGGAGGGAGTGGCTTTCTTT. This translates into CASSFQEGVAFF.

The rearrangement links TRBV5-6 to TRBJ1-1, with D tentatively TRBD1 (5 bases). The CDR3 is 14 residues long. V lost 1 base and J 6 bases, leaving 13 bases between the germline ends. CDR1 SGHDT and CDR2 YYEEEE come from the germline V gene. CDR3 coding DNA: TGTGCCAGCAGCTTGCCGGGACGGGAGGCTGAAGCTTTCTTT. Translation: CASSLPGREAEAFF.

V usage is TRBV10-3 and J usage is TRBJ1-6; TRBD1 might be the D (6 bases). Germline loops: CDR1 ENHRY, CDR2 SYGVKD. This CDR3 contains 16 residues. Trimming stripped 2 bases from V and 8 bases from J, with 16 bases between. In DNA, the CDR3 is TGTGCCATCAGTGAGAGTCTCCAGGGGCCTGATTCACCCCTCCACTTT. It specifies CAISESLQGPDSPLHF.

This clone came up a few times. The chain employs TRBV6-1 and TRBJ1-1; 8 positions match TRBD1. This CDR3 contains 11 residues. With V trimmed by 8 bases and J by 9 bases, 5 bases remained unmatched. The germline V gene encodes CDR1 MNHNS and CDR2 SASEGT. CDR3 DNA: TGTGCCAGCGAGGACAGGGAAAAAGCTTTCTTT. It is translated as CASEDREKAFF.